The rows below give T cell receptor beta chains drawn from one sample of a study of blood T cell repertoires in COVID-19. TCRdb's copy holds only in-frame clones and misses some; the assay was immunoSEQ multiplex PCR. Of hundreds of thousands of clones in the sample, around four fifths were seen once. The sample taken for sequencing was peripheral blood. All receptors come from a woman older than 75 with active or convalescent COVID-19. CDR3s include the opening cysteine and the closing phenylalanine or tryptophan. A D gene is named only where the DNA matches it firmly. Size is omitted from some rows. Given values are once, few, many or a class for expanded clones.

-,-,TRBV7-8,TRBJ1-2,TGTGCCAGCAGCTTAGATGAGGGGAGGTATGGCTACACCTTC,CASSLDEGRYGYTF
TRBD2,few,TRBV5-5,TRBJ2-7,TGTGCCAGCAGGCGACAAGGCAGCGGGAGGACCTACGAGCAGTACTTC,CASRRQGSGRTYEQYF
-,-,TRBV7-2,TRBJ1-3,TGTGCCAGCAGCCAACAGCTCTCTGGAAACACCATATATTTT,CASSQQLSGNTIYF
-,once,TRBV6-5,TRBJ1-3,TGTGCCAGCATTACGGGGTCTCCTGGAAACACCATATATTTT,CASITGSPGNTIYF
-,-,TRBV7-8,TRBJ2-7,TGTGCCAGCAGCGGAAGCGGAAGCTCCTACGAGCAGTACTTC,CASSGSGSSYEQYF
-,-,TRBV28,TRBJ2-4,TGTGCCAGCAGTGGGGGGATAGCCCCCCTTCAGTACTTC,CASSGGIAPLQYF
TRBD2,-,TRBV3-1/TRBV3-2,TRBJ2-7,TGTGCCAGCAGGTATTCTAGCGGGGGGGCGTCCTACGAGCAGTACTTC,CASRYSSGGASYEQYF
TRBD1,-,TRBV29-1,TRBJ2-3,TGCAGCGGGACCGGGACAGGGGGCCGGACAGATACGCAGTATTTT,CSGTGTGGRTDTQYF
-,-,TRBV19,TRBJ1-6,TGTGCCAGTAGTATGGGCAAGCCCCATTCACCCCTCCACTTT,CASSMGKPHSPLHF
TRBD1,-,TRBV29-1,TRBJ1-3,TGCAGCGTTACAGGGGGCGCCTTCGGAAACACCATATATTTT,CSVTGGAFGNTIYF
-,-,TRBV2,TRBJ2-5,TGTGCCAGCAGCCGTGCAGGGGTGAATCAAGAGACCCAGTACTTC,CASSRAGVNQETQYF
TRBD2,-,TRBV2,TRBJ2-6,TGTGCCAGCAGTGGGCGGGGGGGCCTACAGGCTGGGGCCAACGTCCTGACTTTC,CASSGRGGLQAGANVLTF
TRBD2,-,TRBV11-2,TRBJ2-3,TGTGCCAGCAGCTTAGGGACTAGCGGGGGCACAGATACGCAGTATTTT,CASSLGTSGGTDTQYF